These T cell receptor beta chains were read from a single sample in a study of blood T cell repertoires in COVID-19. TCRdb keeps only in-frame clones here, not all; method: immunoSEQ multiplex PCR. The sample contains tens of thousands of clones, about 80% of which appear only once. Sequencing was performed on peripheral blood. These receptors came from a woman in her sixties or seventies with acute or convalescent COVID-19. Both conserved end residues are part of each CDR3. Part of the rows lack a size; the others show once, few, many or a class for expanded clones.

cdr3_aa: CASSVDTFNYGYTF
clone_size: once
v_call: TRBV9

cdr3_aa: CASSLTYGNYGYTF
clone_size: -
v_call: TRBV5-1

cdr3_aa: CAWSQYNSPLHF
clone_size: -
v_call: TRBV30

cdr3_aa: CAWTRTSGGRDTQYF
clone_size: -
v_call: TRBV30

cdr3_aa: CASSLERGAYEQYF
clone_size: -
v_call: TRBV7-9

cdr3_aa: CASSSRGGRETQYF
clone_size: -
v_call: TRBV7-2

cdr3_aa: CASSLTPGGTEAFF
clone_size: -
v_call: TRBV5-1

cdr3_aa: CASSLDSKSGNTIYF
clone_size: -
v_call: TRBV7-2

cdr3_aa: CASSLTLAGVRDEQFF
clone_size: -
v_call: TRBV7-3

cdr3_aa: CASKRQGSTEAFF
clone_size: -
v_call: TRBV6-5

cdr3_aa: CASSADWVDSGNTIYF
clone_size: -
v_call: TRBV5-6